This T cell receptor (beta chain) was captured in a study of blood T cell repertoires in COVID-19. The CDR3 totals 18 residues. Germline CDR1 MDHEN, CDR2 SYDVKM. With 3 bases removed from V and 5 bases from J, the gap between germline ends came to 23 bases. Some clones are missing from TCRdb's copy, which holds only in-frame ones; the method was immunoSEQ multiplex PCR. The table records under 400,000 clones, around 86% of them present only once. This chain joins TRBV28 and TRBJ2-1; no firm D call. Source material: PBMCs or T cells enriched from blood (not recorded which). This receptor was identified in a woman aged 40-49 years with acute COVID-19. The CDR3 DNA reads TGTGCCAGCAGTTTTCCTTACCAGCTTGGAAGAGGTAACAATGAGCAGTTCTTC. This gives the protein CASSFPYQLGRGNNEQFF. The entire variable domain, with the rest obtained from reference TRBV28 and TRBJ2-1, is as follows: DVKVTQSSRYLVKRTGEKVFLECVQDMDHENMFWYRQDPGLGLRLIYFSYDVKMKEKGDIPEGYSVSREKKERFSLILESASTNQTSMYLCASSFPYQLGRGNNEQFFGPGTRLTVL.